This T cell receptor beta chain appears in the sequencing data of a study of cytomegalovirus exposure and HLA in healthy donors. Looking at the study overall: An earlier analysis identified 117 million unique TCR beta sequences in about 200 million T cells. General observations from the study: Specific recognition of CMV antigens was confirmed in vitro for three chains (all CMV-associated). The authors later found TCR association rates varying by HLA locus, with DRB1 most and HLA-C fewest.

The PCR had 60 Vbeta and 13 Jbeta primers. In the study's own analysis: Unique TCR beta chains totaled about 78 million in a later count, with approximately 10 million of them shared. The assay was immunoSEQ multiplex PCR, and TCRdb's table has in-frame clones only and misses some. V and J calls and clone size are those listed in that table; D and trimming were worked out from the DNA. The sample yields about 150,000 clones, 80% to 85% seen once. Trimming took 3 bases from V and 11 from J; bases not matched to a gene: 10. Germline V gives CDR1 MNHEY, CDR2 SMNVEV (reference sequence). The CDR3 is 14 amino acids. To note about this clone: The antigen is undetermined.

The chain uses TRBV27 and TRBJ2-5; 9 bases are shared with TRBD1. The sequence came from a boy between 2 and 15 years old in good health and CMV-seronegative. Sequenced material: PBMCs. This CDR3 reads CASSFWDRAGEQYF. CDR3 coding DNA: TGTGCCAGCAGTTTCTGGGACAGGGCCGGGGAGCAGTACTTC.